This T cell receptor (beta chain) was captured by sequencing in a study of vaccination and CD4 T cells after COVID-19. Overall study: Samples after vaccination came a median around eleven weeks past dose two, ranging 14 to 241.

The CDR3 length is 15 residues. V lost 5 bases and J lost 2, with 15 bases in between. Germline CDR1 is SGHTA and CDR2 is FQGNSA. Stated treatment: approximately nine-day PBMC culture with coronavirus spike peptide pools or control peptides (ViraFEST assay). Sequence data for DNA of cultured CD4+ T cells were generated by the Oncomine TCR Beta short-read assay. TCRdb ran MiXCR on the PCR reads and lists one entry per CDR3 protein. The sample holds some 10,000 distinct CDR3 sequences, approximately 55% seen once. As to this clonotype: Its antigen is not identified.

The sequencing input was CD4+ T cells from blood, cultured in vitro. This clonotype originated in a human donor who had recovered from COVID-19. The genes are TRBV7-2 and TRBJ1-2; D is ambiguous. In nucleotides, the CDR3 is TGTGCCAGCAGCCGATCGACTGGGAGAAACTATGGCTACACCTTC. It codes for CASSRSTGRNYGYTF.